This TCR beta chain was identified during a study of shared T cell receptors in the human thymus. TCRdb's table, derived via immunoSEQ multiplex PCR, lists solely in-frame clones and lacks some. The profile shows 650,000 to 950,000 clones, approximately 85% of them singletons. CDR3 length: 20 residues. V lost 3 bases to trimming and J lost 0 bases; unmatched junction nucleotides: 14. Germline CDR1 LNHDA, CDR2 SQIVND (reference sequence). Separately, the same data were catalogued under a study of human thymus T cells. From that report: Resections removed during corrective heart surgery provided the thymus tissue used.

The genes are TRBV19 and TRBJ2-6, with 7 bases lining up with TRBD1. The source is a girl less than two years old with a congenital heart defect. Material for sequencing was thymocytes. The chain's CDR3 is CASSIGTEKPPGSGANVLTF. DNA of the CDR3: TGTGCCAGTAGTATCGGGACAGAGAAACCTCCGGGCTCTGGGGCCAACGTCCTGACTTTC.